This TCR beta chain derives from a study of CD8 T cells in Susac syndrome. General study results and limits: The study recognized that its TCR sequencing and HLA analysis covered a relatively small number of individuals.

Concerning this clonotype itself: Its cognate antigen is unknown.

RNA amounts of about 0.5 to 1 ug underwent reverse transcription with random hexamers. TCR beta CDR3 was amplified by immunoSEQ covering 54 Vbeta and 13 Jbeta. TCRdb independently ran MiXCR on the immunoSEQ multiplex PCR reads; one entry per CDR3 protein. This table has 150,000 to 200,000 distinct CDR3 sequences, about 94% appearing once. The source of this sequence is a human donor with Susac syndrome. Sequences were obtained from CD4+ T cells from PBMCs.

The CDR3 region is CASSPNGNEQFF. In nucleotides, the CDR3 is TGTGCCAGCAGCCCGAATGGCAATGAGCAGTTCTTC. The rearrangement joins TRBV11-3 to TRBJ2-1; D remains ambiguous. The CDR3 spans 12 residues. V was pared by 5 bases and J by 6 bases, with 8 bases between. CDR1 and CDR2 (germline): SGHNT, YENEEA.